The rows below give T cell receptor beta chains drawn from one sample of a study of human T cells and chemical hapten exposure. TCRdb reprocessed the RACE reads with MiXCR, giving one entry per CDR3 protein. In the table there are more than 300,000 distinct CDR3 sequences, approximately 5.1% of which are singletons. The sample was whole blood, taken in connection with sensitization to the hapten diphenylcyclopropenone (DPC). These receptors originate from a woman between 45 and 60 years old with alopecia areata. Some clones in this sample may be carry-over from other donors' samples. Each CDR3 is given with its conserved first and last residue. D genes are given only for firm matches. The size of a clone is reported for some rows only, either as once, few or many, or as a class for expanded clones.

V gene: TRBV27
J gene: TRBJ1-2
D gene: .
clone size: .
CDR3 protein: CASSLGEKGGWGYTF
CDR3 DNA: TGTGCCAGCAGTTTGGGGGAAAAGGGGGGTTGGGGCTACACCTTC

V gene: TRBV27
J gene: TRBJ2-5
D gene: .
clone size: .
CDR3 protein: CASWGETQYF
CDR3 DNA: TGTGCCAGCTGGGGAGAGACCCAGTACTTC

V gene: TRBV29-1
J gene: TRBJ2-2
D gene: TRBD1
clone size: many
CDR3 protein: CSGKGQGGELFF
CDR3 DNA: TGCAGCGGGAAGGGACAGGGCGGGGAGCTGTTTTTT

V gene: TRBV9
J gene: TRBJ2-5
D gene: .
clone size: .
CDR3 protein: CASSVNPSQETQYF
CDR3 DNA: TGTGCCAGCAGCGTAAATCCGAGCCAAGAGACCCAGTACTTC

V gene: TRBV5-1
J gene: TRBJ1-5
D gene: .
clone size: few
CDR3 protein: CASSLGGLPQPQHF
CDR3 DNA: TGCGCCAGCAGCTTGGGCGGCCTCCCCCAGCCCCAGCATTTT

V gene: TRBV28
J gene: TRBJ1-5
D gene: .
clone size: many
CDR3 protein: CASSLPTTGYSNQPQHF
CDR3 DNA: TGTGCCAGCAGCCTTCCCACGACAGGTTATAGCAATCAGCCCCAGCATTTT

V gene: TRBV12-5
J gene: TRBJ2-7
D gene: .
clone size: many
CDR3 protein: CASGLAQGGHEQYF
CDR3 DNA: TGTGCTAGTGGTTTGGCTCAGGGGGGCCACGAGCAGTACTTC

V gene: TRBV9
J gene: TRBJ1-2
D gene: TRBD1
clone size: few
CDR3 protein: CASSGDRTINYGYTF
CDR3 DNA: TGTGCCAGCAGCGGGGACAGAACGATTAACTATGGCTACACCTTC

V gene: TRBV6-1
J gene: TRBJ2-4
D gene: .
clone size: many
CDR3 protein: CASSPRDSVGENIQYF
CDR3 DNA: TGTGCCAGCAGTCCACGTGACTCGGTCGGGGAAAACATTCAGTACTTC

V gene: TRBV12-3/TRBV12-4
J gene: TRBJ2-4
D gene: .
clone size: few
CDR3 protein: CASTVTGSLAKNIQYF
CDR3 DNA: TGTGCCAGCACCGTGACAGGCTCCTTAGCCAAAAACATTCAGTACTTC

V gene: TRBV28
J gene: TRBJ1-4
D gene: .
clone size: many
CDR3 protein: CASSPPGGNEKLFF
CDR3 DNA: TGTGCCAGCAGTCCCCCGGGGGGTAATGAAAAACTGTTTTTT

V gene: TRBV24-1
J gene: TRBJ1-5
D gene: .
clone size: many
CDR3 protein: CATSDLAVNQPQHF
CDR3 DNA: TGTGCCACCAGTGATTTAGCAGTCAATCAGCCCCAGCATTTT

V gene: TRBV27
J gene: TRBJ1-5
D gene: .
clone size: many
CDR3 protein: CASSLGRNQPQHF
CDR3 DNA: TGTGCCAGCAGCTTAGGACGGAATCAGCCCCAGCATTTT

V gene: TRBV29-1
J gene: TRBJ2-1
D gene: .
clone size: many
CDR3 protein: CSVVRDNEQFF
CDR3 DNA: TGCAGCGTTGTAAGGGACAATGAGCAGTTCTTC

V gene: TRBV5-6
J gene: TRBJ2-1
D gene: TRBD1
clone size: many
CDR3 protein: CASSTGTGPYNEQFF
CDR3 DNA: TGTGCCAGCAGCACCGGGACAGGCCCCTACAATGAGCAGTTCTTC

V gene: TRBV30
J gene: TRBJ2-7
D gene: .
clone size: many
CDR3 protein: CAWSSSNVEQYF
CDR3 DNA: TGTGCCTGGAGCTCCTCCAACGTCGAGCAGTACTTC

V gene: TRBV3-1
J gene: TRBJ1-1
D gene: .
clone size: .
CDR3 protein: CASTQFGARTEAFF
CDR3 DNA: TGTGCCAGCACTCAATTCGGGGCGCGGACTGAAGCTTTCTTT

V gene: TRBV5-6
J gene: TRBJ1-5
D gene: TRBD1
clone size: .
CDR3 protein: CASSLGQGYNQPQHF
CDR3 DNA: TGTGCCAGCAGCCTGGGACAGGGGTACAATCAGCCCCAGCATTTT

V gene: TRBV12-5
J gene: TRBJ1-5
D gene: TRBD1
clone size: .
CDR3 protein: CASVPLRDRVRYYSNQPQHF
CDR3 DNA: TGTGCTAGTGTTCCTCTCCGGGACAGGGTCCGTTATTATAGCAATCAGCCCCAGCATTTT

V gene: TRBV4-2
J gene: TRBJ1-3
D gene: .
clone size: .
CDR3 protein: CASSPEPQDSGNTIYF
CDR3 DNA: TGTGCCAGCAGCCCGGAACCCCAGGACTCTGGAAACACCATATATTTT

V gene: TRBV6-5
J gene: TRBJ2-7
D gene: TRBD2
clone size: few
CDR3 protein: CASSRAGGYEQYF
CDR3 DNA: TGTGCCAGCAGTCGAGCGGGGGGGTACGAGCAGTACTTC

V gene: TRBV4-3
J gene: TRBJ2-3
D gene: TRBD1
clone size: many
CDR3 protein: CASSQDVGQGTDTQYF
CDR3 DNA: TGCGCCAGCAGCCAAGATGTGGGACAGGGTACAGATACGCAGTATTTT

V gene: TRBV6-6
J gene: TRBJ2-7
D gene: .
clone size: many
CDR3 protein: CASSYPGIDEQYF
CDR3 DNA: TGTGCCAGCAGTTACCCAGGGATCGACGAGCAGTACTTC

V gene: TRBV2
J gene: TRBJ1-1
D gene: .
clone size: .
CDR3 protein: CAIPGQMNTEAFF
CDR3 DNA: TGTGCCATCCCCGGACAGATGAACACTGAAGCTTTCTTT

V gene: TRBV10-1
J gene: TRBJ2-1
D gene: .
clone size: few
CDR3 protein: CASRRRDPAREQFF
CDR3 DNA: TGCGCCAGCAGACGGCGGGATCCCGCACGGGAGCAGTTCTTC

V gene: TRBV7-9
J gene: TRBJ1-3
D gene: .
clone size: .
CDR3 protein: CASSFLTGFPSGNTIYF
CDR3 DNA: TGTGCCAGCAGCTTCCTAACAGGGTTCCCCTCTGGAAACACCATATATTTT

V gene: TRBV25-1
J gene: TRBJ2-1
D gene: .
clone size: many
CDR3 protein: CASNPGESYNEQFF
CDR3 DNA: TGTGCCAGCAATCCGGGAGAGTCCTACAATGAGCAGTTCTTC

V gene: TRBV24-1
J gene: TRBJ1-1
D gene: .
clone size: few
CDR3 protein: CATSDLGRGKDTEAFF
CDR3 DNA: TGTGCCACCAGTGATTTGGGCAGGGGCAAGGACACTGAAGCTTTCTTT

V gene: TRBV7-9
J gene: TRBJ1-1
D gene: .
clone size: few
CDR3 protein: CASSSGAGSWNTEAFF
CDR3 DNA: TGTGCCAGCAGCTCGGGGGCGGGCTCGTGGAACACTGAAGCTTTCTTT

V gene: TRBV11-2
J gene: TRBJ2-3
D gene: TRBD1
clone size: many
CDR3 protein: CASSLLGTGVTDTQYF
CDR3 DNA: TGTGCCAGCAGCTTACTGGGAACAGGGGTGACAGATACGCAGTATTTT

V gene: TRBV4-2
J gene: TRBJ2-2
D gene: .
clone size: .
CDR3 protein: CASSPLAQNTGTGELFF
CDR3 DNA: TGTGCCAGCAGCCCCCTAGCGCAAAATACGGGGACCGGGGAGCTGTTTTTT

V gene: TRBV12-3/TRBV12-4
J gene: TRBJ2-6
D gene: .
clone size: many
CDR3 protein: CASRLGVSGANVLTF
CDR3 DNA: TGTGCCAGCAGGTTGGGGGTCTCTGGGGCCAACGTCCTGACTTTC

V gene: TRBV11-2
J gene: TRBJ2-3
D gene: .
clone size: many
CDR3 protein: CASSLTGTDTQYF
CDR3 DNA: TGTGCCAGCAGCCTGACTGGTACAGATACGCAGTATTTT

V gene: TRBV5-6
J gene: TRBJ2-7
D gene: TRBD1
clone size: many
CDR3 protein: CASSGRDSYEQYF
CDR3 DNA: TGTGCCAGCAGCGGACGGGACAGCTACGAGCAGTACTTC

V gene: TRBV9
J gene: TRBJ2-5
D gene: .
clone size: many
CDR3 protein: CASSPGASEETQYF
CDR3 DNA: TGTGCCAGCAGCCCAGGGGCTAGCGAAGAGACCCAGTACTTC

V gene: TRBV12-3/TRBV12-4
J gene: TRBJ1-2
D gene: TRBD1
clone size: few
CDR3 protein: CASSLGQGATGYTF
CDR3 DNA: TGTGCCAGCAGTTTAGGACAGGGGGCGACAGGCTACACCTTC

V gene: TRBV28
J gene: TRBJ2-7
D gene: .
clone size: few
CDR3 protein: CASSSGGGRIYEQYF
CDR3 DNA: TGTGCCAGCAGTTCCGGTGGTGGACGGATCTACGAGCAGTACTTC

V gene: TRBV12-3/TRBV12-4
J gene: TRBJ2-3
D gene: .
clone size: many
CDR3 protein: CASTPPGPRADTQYF
CDR3 DNA: TGTGCCAGCACCCCCCCCGGCCCGCGAGCAGATACGCAGTATTTT

V gene: TRBV3-1
J gene: TRBJ2-7
D gene: .
clone size: few
CDR3 protein: CASSPNRWGAYEQYF
CDR3 DNA: TGTGCCAGCAGCCCTAACCGGTGGGGGGCCTACGAGCAGTACTTC

V gene: TRBV13
J gene: TRBJ1-4
D gene: TRBD1
clone size: .
CDR3 protein: CASSPAGGYNEKLFF
CDR3 DNA: TGTGCCAGCAGCCCCGCAGGGGGCTATAATGAAAAACTGTTTTTT

V gene: TRBV29-1
J gene: TRBJ2-5
D gene: TRBD1
clone size: .
CDR3 protein: CSAGQRQETQYF
CDR3 DNA: TGCAGCGCGGGACAGAGGCAAGAGACCCAGTACTTC

V gene: TRBV9
J gene: TRBJ1-2
D gene: .
clone size: few
CDR3 protein: CAGSGVYCPNYGYTF
CDR3 DNA: TGTGCCGGGTCAGGGGTTTACTGCCCTAACTATGGCTACACCTTC

V gene: TRBV11-2
J gene: TRBJ2-2
D gene: .
clone size: many
CDR3 protein: CASSRRGGMGTGELFF
CDR3 DNA: TGTGCCAGCAGCCGGCGAGGAGGGATGGGCACCGGGGAGCTGTTTTTT

V gene: TRBV29-1
J gene: TRBJ2-1
D gene: TRBD1
clone size: many
CDR3 protein: CSVLGGQPYNEQFF
CDR3 DNA: TGCAGCGTTTTAGGGGGCCAACCCTACAATGAGCAGTTCTTC

V gene: TRBV20-1
J gene: TRBJ1-1
D gene: .
clone size: .
CDR3 protein: CSANLWGDPEAFF
CDR3 DNA: TGCAGTGCTAATCTCTGGGGAGATCCTGAAGCTTTCTTT

V gene: TRBV5-1
J gene: TRBJ1-4
D gene: TRBD1
clone size: many
CDR3 protein: CASSAMGQGGEKLFF
CDR3 DNA: TGCGCCAGCAGCGCTATGGGACAGGGGGGCGAAAAACTGTTTTTT

V gene: TRBV5-8
J gene: TRBJ1-5
D gene: TRBD1
clone size: few
CDR3 protein: CASSLGQGQQPQHF
CDR3 DNA: TGTGCCAGCAGCTTGGGACAGGGGCAACAGCCCCAGCATTTT

V gene: TRBV10-3
J gene: TRBJ1-6
D gene: .
clone size: many
CDR3 protein: CAISDLGSLNSPLHF
CDR3 DNA: TGTGCCATCAGTGACTTGGGCAGCCTTAATTCACCCCTCCACTTT

V gene: TRBV3-1
J gene: TRBJ2-3
D gene: TRBD2
clone size: few
CDR3 protein: CASSQVKRGGRGTDTQYF
CDR3 DNA: TGTGCCAGCAGCCAAGTAAAGCGGGGGGGCCGAGGTACAGATACGCAGTATTTT